This TCR beta chain was retrieved from a study of Graves' ophthalmopathy and Graves' hyperthyroidism. Amplifying from RNA transcripts, the study obtained TCR beta CDR3 regions. In the first round, RT-PCR was carried out with HTBI primers, and a multiplex PCR formed the second round. TCRdb passed the multiplex PCR reads through MiXCR, listing each CDR3 protein once. The data hold over 150,000 distinct CDR3 sequences, with roughly two fifths observed a single time. Germline trimming cut 6 bases from V and 7 bases from J; bases unmatched to any gene: 6. The CDR3 is 13 amino acids. At least ten counts were recorded for this clonotype. Its target is unknown. The study's findings and limits: Blood also carried most expanded thyroid clonotypes exceeding 0.001 frequency.

Ophthalmopathy donors' eye disease showed moderate-to-severe activity, CAS of at least 3, NOSPECS of at least 4 and duration under 3 months. Orbital computed tomography and thyroid ultrasound, along with TRAb, serum thyroxine and clinical symptoms, underpinned diagnosis. The V call is TRBV12-3 or TRBV12-4, the J call TRBJ1-2; 9 bases match TRBD1. The TCR sequence derives from a woman between 35 and 50 years old with Graves' ophthalmopathy. The sequenced sample consisted of peripheral blood. The chain's CDR3 is CASRRDRVTGYTF. CDR3 nucleotides: TGTGCCAGCAGGAGGGACAGGGTCACTGGCTACACCTTC.